The clone carrying this TCR beta chain was seen at least ten times. This entry belongs to a study of T cells in Graves' hyperthyroidism and ophthalmopathy. Regions amplified from RNA transcripts were the TCR beta CDR3 regions. Researchers ran a first-round RT-PCR on the TCR CDR3 using the HTBI primer set. TCRdb ran MiXCR on the multiplex PCR reads and lists one entry per CDR3 protein. The sample shows 300,000 to 400,000 distinct CDR3 sequences, about 14% of them seen only once. The V gene end was trimmed by 5 bases and the J gene end by 5 bases; junction bases not matched to a gene: 10. Germline V gene sequence: CDR1 SNHLY, CDR2 FYNNEI. CDR3 length equals 17 residues.

Material for sequencing was blood. The rearrangement links TRBV2 to TRBJ1-5, with 12 bases aligning to TRBD1. The receptor's source is a woman aged 25 to 39 with Graves' hyperthyroidism. CDR3 in DNA: TGTGCCAGCAGTACCCCGCCGGGACAGGGGGCCCATCAGCCCCAGCATTTT. Translating gives CASSTPPGQGAHQPQHF.